These 26 T cell receptor beta chains share one sample of origin, sequenced in a study of T cell responses to AZD1222 COVID-19 vaccine. TCRdb keeps only in-frame clones here, not all; method: immunoSEQ multiplex PCR. Of some 130,000 clones listed, 85% are singletons. Material: peripheral blood, obtained 28 days after the second dose of the MenACWY control vaccine. These receptors were obtained from an adult who received the MenACWY meningococcal vaccine as a control.

The chain has TRBV7-7 and TRBJ2-3; possibly TRBD1 for D (6 bases). Trimming pared 1 base from V and 2 bases from J, leaving 10 bases between. The germline gives CDR1 SSHAT, CDR2 FNYEAQ (reference sequence). CDR3 size: 15 residues. The CDR3 region is CASSLGGLHTDTQYF. The DNA of the CDR3 is TGTGCCAGCAGCTTAGGGGGGCTCCACACAGATACGCAGTATTTT. Drawing the rest from reference TRBV7-7 and TRBJ2-3, the complete variable domain is GAGVSQSPRYKVTKRGQDVTLRCDPISSHATLYWYQQALGQGPEFLTYFNYEAQPDKSGLPSDRFSAERPEGSISTLTIQRTEQRDSAMYRCASSLGGLHTDTQYFGPGTRLTVL.

The CDR3 DNA is TGTGCCAGCAGTTACACCGACACGCTCAAAGCCAAAAACATTCAGTACTTC. Translating it yields CASSYTDTLKAKNIQYF. This chain joins TRBV6-2 or TRBV6-3 and TRBJ2-4; no clear D gene. This CDR3 comprises 17 residues. Germline-derived CDR1 and CDR2 are MNHEY and SVGEGT. The V end was cut by 2 bases, the J end by 0 bases, with 14 bases between.

Written as DNA, the CDR3 is TGTGCCAGCAGCGCCCGTGGGGAGCAGTTCTTC. Translating it yields CASSARGEQFF. The chain links TRBV11-3 to TRBJ2-1; D ambiguous. V lost 5 bases, J lost 10 bases, and 9 bases lay in between. The CDR3 length is 11 residues. Germline CDR1 reads SGHNT; CDR2 reads YENEEA.

This chain joins TRBV2 and TRBJ1-1, with a weak D call TRBD1 (5 bases). V was trimmed by 4 bases and J by 1 base, leaving 10 bases between them. Germline V gives CDR1 SNHLY, CDR2 FYNNEI. CDR3 length: 14 residues. The CDR3 protein is CASSAGFSNTEAFF. In DNA form, the CDR3 reads TGTGCCAGCAGTGCAGGGTTCTCGAACACTGAAGCTTTCTTT.

The chain couples TRBV27 to TRBJ1-1; D unclear. The CDR3 runs 14 residues. With 1 base removed from V and 5 bases from J, the gap between germline ends came to 11 bases. The V gene's germline CDR1 is MNHEY and CDR2 SMNVEV (reference sequence). CDR3 sequence (DNA): TGTGCCAGCAGTTTATGGACTGATGGGACTGAAGCTTTCTTT. This translates into CASSLWTDGTEAFF.

This chain uses TRBV19 with TRBJ2-7, with no clear D. Deletions cut 2 bases from V and 2 bases from J, with 10 bases between. The CDR3 sequence is 14 residues long. The germline V gene has CDR1 LNHDA and CDR2 SQIVND (reference sequence). CDR3: CASSINSATYEQYF. In DNA form, the CDR3 reads TGTGCCAGTAGTATAAATTCAGCTACCTACGAGCAGTACTTC.

The V gene is TRBV24-1, the J gene TRBJ1-2; 7 bases align to TRBD1. Germline V gene data show CDR1 as KGHDR and CDR2 as SFDVKD. The CDR3 is made up of 16 amino acids. V trimming: 5 bases; J trimming: 6 bases; junction bases outside the gene matches: 14. CDR3 sequence (DNA): TGTGCCACCAGTGCCCCGGAAGAAACAGGGGTACATGGCTACACCTTC. This translates into CATSAPEETGVHGYTF.

In DNA form, the CDR3 reads TGTGCCAGCAGCCCGGGACTAGCGGGAGGGCCGTGGTTTGACGAGCAGTACTTC. Protein sequence: CASSPGLAGGPWFDEQYF. V is TRBV14 and J is TRBJ2-7; 16 bases align to TRBD2. The CDR3 runs 18 residues. CDR1 and CDR2 (germline): SGHDN, FVKESK. V was clipped by 4 bases and J by 5 bases; unmatched bases: 11.

The chain joins TRBV6-5 to TRBJ1-2; TRBD1 might be the D (5 bases). V shed 7 bases and J shed 8 bases, with 17 bases lying between them. The CDR3 totals 13 residues. Germline V gene sequence: CDR1 MNHEY, CDR2 SVGAGI. CDR3 sequence reads: CASTLQRGMGYTF. Here the CDR3 DNA reads TGTGCCAGCACTTTACAGCGGGGGATGGGCTACACCTTC.

The rearrangement uses TRBV29-1 and TRBJ2-7, with 7 positions matching TRBD1. Losses at the gene ends were 5 bases for V and 5 bases for J; bases not matched to a gene: 3. Looked up from germline, CDR1 is SQVTM and CDR2 is ANQGSEA. The CDR3 totals 11 residues. The CDR3 DNA is TGCAGCGTTAGGGGGCTTCACGAGCAGTACTTC. This sequence encodes CSVRGLHEQYF.

The chain is built from TRBV29-1 and TRBJ2-5; D not certain. Per germline, CDR1 SQVTM and CDR2 ANQGSEA. CDR3 length equals 13 residues. V lost 2 bases and J 3 bases, leaving 10 bases between the germline ends. The CDR3, as DNA: TGCAGCGTTGAAACCGGGCCCGAAGAGACCCAGTACTTC. Its translation is CSVETGPEETQYF.

CDR3 nucleotides: TGTGCCAGCAGCCTAAGGGTAGGACGAGAAGCTTTCTTT. Its protein product is CASSLRVGREAFF. The J gene is TRBJ1-1, the V gene TRBV6-5; no clear D. Per germline, CDR1 MNHEY and CDR2 SVGAGI. The V end was cut by 6 bases, the J end by 8 bases, with 16 bases between. This CDR3 spans 13 amino acids.

The table lists this clone with a few counts. This rearrangement joins TRBV7-3 to TRBJ1-1; D is undetermined. V lost 5 bases and J 1 base, leaving 11 bases between the germline ends. The CDR3 has 14 residues. The germline CDR1 and CDR2 sequences are SGHTA and FQGTGA. CDR3 in amino acids: CASSPAGRNTEAFF. The CDR3 DNA reads TGTGCCAGCAGCCCGGCGGGGAGGAACACTGAAGCTTTCTTT.

The gene calls are TRBV2 and TRBJ2-1; D is possibly TRBD2 (5 bases). Looked up from germline, CDR1 is SNHLY and CDR2 is FYNNEI. The V and J ends lost 6 bases and 0 bases respectively, with 12 bases between them. The CDR3 spans 15 residues. CDR3 sequence (DNA): TGTGCCAGCAGAACCGACTACAGCTCCTACAATGAGCAGTTCTTC. Its translation: CASRTDYSSYNEQFF.

The table lists this clone with a few counts. The V call is TRBV11-2, the J call TRBJ2-7; 10 nucleotides match TRBD1. CDR1 is SGHAT and CDR2 is FQNNGV in the germline V gene. The CDR3 has 17 residues. Trimming took 3 bases from V and 5 from J; bases not matched to a gene: 13. The CDR3 region is CASSFRRPGQGLNEQYF. The CDR3 nucleotides read TGTGCCAGCAGCTTCCGGAGGCCGGGACAGGGGTTGAACGAGCAGTACTTC.

The J gene is TRBJ2-3, the V gene TRBV5-1, with D possibly being TRBD1 or TRBD2 (5 bases each). The V gene's germline CDR1 is SGHRS and CDR2 YFSETQ. The CDR3 is 16 residues long. V lost 4 bases and J 1 base, leaving 16 bases between the germline ends. As DNA, the CDR3 is TGCGCCAGCAGCACGGGACCGACAAGGGGCACAGATACGCAGTATTTT. Protein product: CASSTGPTRGTDTQYF.

This clone was observed once. This chain uses TRBV19 with TRBJ1-1, with D perhaps TRBD1 (6 bases). The V gene lost 7 bases and the J gene lost 7 bases, with 19 bases spanning the gap. Germline loops: CDR1 LNHDA, CDR2 SQIVND (reference sequence). The CDR3 length is 14 residues. The DNA of the CDR3 is TGTGCCAGTATCCCCGGGGGGGCCCCGGGTGAAGCTTTCTTT. It codes for CASIPGGAPGEAFF.

The CDR3 sequence is CASSVGDRGSGEQYF. CDR3 nucleotide sequence: TGTGCCAGCAGCGTGGGGGACAGGGGATCTGGCGAGCAGTACTTC. The J gene is TRBJ2-7, the V gene TRBV9; TRBD1 matches 10 bases. The germline gives CDR1 SGDLS, CDR2 YYNGEE. This CDR3 is built from 15 residues. Trimming took 2 bases from V and 6 from J; bases not matched to a gene: 8.

The J gene is TRBJ2-1, the V gene TRBV5-4; D is unresolved. This CDR3 region has 14 residues. Germline lookup yields CDR1 SGHNT and CDR2 YYREEE (reference sequence). V was trimmed by 2 bases and J by 7 bases, leaving 13 bases between them. CDR3 region: CASSLGSWMNEQFF. CDR3 nucleotide sequence: TGTGCCAGCAGCTTAGGGTCGTGGATGAATGAGCAGTTCTTC.

This clone was counted between two and nine times. V gene TRBV6-5 combines with J gene TRBJ1-5, with D unclear. Deletions cut 7 bases from V and 6 bases from J, with 13 bases between. The CDR3 loop spans 13 amino acids. Germline CDR1 and CDR2: MNHEY and SVGAGI. CDR3 sequence (DNA): TGTGCCAGCACCCCCGTATGGGGTCAGCCCCAGCATTTT. Its protein product is CASTPVWGQPQHF.

The table lists this clone with a few counts. The chain combines TRBV27 with TRBJ1-2; D gene unclear. There are 15 residues in the CDR3. Germline CDR1 is MNHEY and CDR2 is SMNVEV (reference sequence). Between the trimmed V and J ends, which lost 3 bases and 8 bases, there was a span of 19 bases. In nucleotides, the CDR3 is TGTGCCAGCAGTTTCTTGGGAAGTCAGGCCTTGGGCTACACCTTC. Its protein is CASSFLGSQALGYTF.

The CDR3 region is CASSSTGVNEKLFF. The DNA of the CDR3 is TGCGCCAGCAGCTCGACAGGGGTTAATGAAAAACTGTTTTTT. This chain links TRBV5-1 with TRBJ1-4, with 8 bases fitting TRBD1. CDR1 SGHRS and CDR2 YFSETQ come from the germline V gene. V lost 3 bases and J lost 4; bases outside the gene matches: 2. This CDR3 is 14 amino acids long.

This sequence joins TRBV5-8 and TRBJ1-3; unclear D gene. V lost 2 bases and J lost 1, with 7 bases in between. The length of the CDR3 is 14 residues. The germline V gene has CDR1 SGHTS and CDR2 YDEGEE. CDR3 residues: CASSFSGSGNTIYF. For the CDR3, the DNA is TGTGCCAGCAGCTTTTCGGGTTCTGGAAACACCATATATTTT.

CDR3 sequence (DNA): TGCGCCAGCAGCCAGCCGAACAGGGCGGCTGCTGAAAAACTGTTTTTT. The encoded protein is CASSQPNRAAAEKLFF. This chain joins TRBV4-1 and TRBJ1-4; D might be TRBD1 (6 bases). Germline assignment: CDR1 MGHRA and CDR2 YSYEKL. This CDR3 spans 16 amino acids. The V and J ends lost 3 bases and 7 bases respectively, with 18 bases between them.

The V call is TRBV14, the J call TRBJ1-2; unclear D gene. The CDR3 has 16 amino acids. The ends were cut back, 1 base at V and 0 bases at J, with 12 bases in the middle. Germline CDR1 is SGHDN and CDR2 is FVKESK. CDR3 DNA sequence: TGTGCCAGCAGCCAAGTGCGGACCGGGACTAACTATGGCTACACCTTC. Translation: CASSQVRTGTNYGYTF.

This chain connects TRBV7-2 to TRBJ1-2, with D possibly matching TRBD1 (5 bases). The V gene's germline CDR1 is SGHTA and CDR2 FQGNSA. The CDR3 spans 13 residues. The ends were cut back, 1 base at V and 7 bases at J, with 10 bases in the middle. CDR3 in amino acids: CASSLEARAGYTF. The CDR3 DNA is TGTGCCAGCAGCTTAGAGGCCAGGGCTGGCTACACCTTC.